This TCR beta chain was captured in a study of blood T cells in healthy people across ages (dated by TCRdb to 2014 to 2015). For context, the study as a whole: Template switching captured roughly one uniquely barcoded TCR beta cDNA molecule per two T cells in model experiments. Using deep sequencing normalized with unique cDNA molecular identifiers, the study measured how TCR beta repertoire diversity changes with age. The donors were split into four age groups: young (average around 17 years), middle-aged (nearly 40), aged (over 55) and long-lived (under 90). For two donors (one aged 18 to 30 and one aged 80 or older), the study analyzed two additional independent replicas of 1 million unique cDNA reads from the same blood draw. The full study reports these points: Observed TCR beta diversity correlated strongly with the percentage of naive T cells measured by flow cytometry. As age increased, observed TCR beta diversity per million T cells dropped in a roughly linear way, and a significant reduction was already evident by age about 36. Because the CMV infection status of the donors was unknown, age-related changes in expanded clonotypes may potentially have been confounded. Estimates of total diversity based on one million sequenced T cells were considered lower bounds and underestimates. The long-lived group showed more naive CD4+ T cells, fewer expanded clones and increased TCR diversity than the aged group, suggesting age selection. Since profiling was done on bulk unsorted PBMCs, naive and antigen-experienced compartments could not be conclusively compared.

CDR1 and CDR2, looked up from the germline V gene (reference sequence), are MNHNY and SVGAGI. From the cysteine up to the phenylalanine, the CDR3 has a length of 15 residues. Only the CDR3 part of the read is kept: 45 bases, read in frame from the first base. The library was produced with 5' RACE. TCRdb records Illumina HiSeq 2500 as the sequencer. A second PCR of about 7 to 12 cycles was performed with a sample-barcoded 5' primer and a J-beta primer mix. Each TCR beta cDNA molecule received a unique molecular identifier from a template-switch 5' adaptor carrying 12 random nucleotides. Each sample yielded at least 3 million CDR3-containing paired-end reads. First-strand cDNA was synthesized from all RNA with the Mint cDNA synthesis kit, primed by a TRBC-specific oligonucleotide. After uracil-DNA glycosylase treatment, a first 18-cycle PCR used universal primers M1SS and BC2_uni_R on all cDNA. The authors' pipeline ran thus. Each sample was normalized by randomly selecting 1 million high-quality reads, each carrying a distinct molecular identifier. Instead of being binned into consensus sequences, reads that shared molecular identifiers were thrown out. MiTCR, with a Q25 quality threshold and the strictest error-elimination algorithm, was used for CDR3 identification, clonotype clustering and error correction. A nonparametric unseen species model using Euler transformation provided a lower-bound estimate of total TCR beta diversity. In-frame beta chains were kept once TCRdb had trimmed the public reads at Q25 with fastp and called clones with MiXCR. For every CDR3 protein sequence, its rows merge into one entry that carries the most common genes and DNA. These V and J calls rely on TCRdb rather than the paper's analysis. Counted in this sample were some 890,000 distinct CDR3 sequences; 25% to 35% of them appeared once. The ten biggest clones cover 9.5% to 13% of the sample.

Points on this clonotype: The specificity of this receptor is unknown. No base qualities exist here, and no much larger clone lies one base off it.

Systemically healthy Caucasian individuals from Russia, approximately 39 in total and aged about 6 to 90 years, were included as donors. Each donor gave about 11 milliliters of peripheral blood, drawn into EDTA-treated Vacutainer tubes. Ficoll-Paque density-gradient centrifugation was used to isolate PBMCs, with at least 6.5 million per sample. Total RNA was extracted from PBMCs with Trizol reagent, with at least 6 micrograms obtained per sample. The percentages of naive CD45RAhigh/CD27high T cells were determined by flow cytometry on a PBMC aliquot from every donor. The same specimen was also included in a second study, on T cells of mothers and their children. Looking at the second paper: The donors were nine systemically healthy Caucasian individuals, made up of three mothers and their six children. cDNA synthesis used all of the extracted RNA, with 1.5 ug of RNA in each 15 ul reaction. In the second PCR, the M1S primer introduced both the sample barcodes and 2-4 random nucleotides. Over 8 million TCR beta CDR3 reads were obtained for each mother, and millions of reads were obtained for each child. In both related and unrelated pairs, thymic selection shapes the output of TCR recombination in a similar way, with inherited differences having only a minor effect. Normalized repertoire overlap was always found to be slightly, but never significantly, higher in related mother-child pairs than in unrelated mother-child pairs. With a sensitivity of about 100 clones per million clonotypes, no persistent microchimeric T cell clones were detected. Deep NGS was used in the study to compare the TCR beta repertoires of mothers and children and to look for features that separate related mother-child pairs from unrelated individuals. The mean age was 40 +/- 4 years for the mothers and roughly 11 +/- 4 years for the children. After adapters were ligated using NEBNext reagents, the libraries underwent 100+100 nt paired-end sequencing on an Illumina HiSeq 2000. To avoid cross-contamination, the mother libraries and the child libraries were prepared a month apart and sequenced in separate runs. For each donor, between roughly 450,000 and 2,200,000 distinct TCR beta clonotypes were identified. Naive TCR beta clonotypes were estimated from low-frequency clonotypes matched to each donor's FACS-determined naive share, without sorting.

The sequence was obtained from a woman in her thirties or forties in good health. The V and J genes are TRBV6-6 and TRBJ2-3, with 7 bases in between that match TRBD2. The sequencing input was blood. The CDR3 region: CQNGRPLPLTDTQYF. The DNA is TGTCAGAACGGGAGGCCGTTACCTCTCACAGATACGCAGTATTTT.